Sequencing of this TCR beta chain was carried out in a study of T-cell memory formation after mild COVID-19. This clonotype counts as medium-sized. Its antigen is unidentified. General study findings and limits: Contracting CD4+ clones were located mainly in CM and EM, and CD8+ clones in EMRA. The SARS-CoV-2 specificity of second-wave clones reaching peak at day 37 remained unverified. Clones shrinking between day 15 and 85 showed a balanced CD4/CD8 split, and those that grew later tilted toward CD4+.

MiXCR was run by TCRdb on the 5' RACE reads, yielding one entry per CDR3 protein. The sample records about 90,000 distinct CDR3 sequences, about 13% being singletons. This TCR derives from an adult woman who had mild COVID-19 (a few samples of this study predate the infection). Cell type and time point are not known. The sample comprised PBMCs or a T cell subset sorted from them (not recorded which).

The chain's CDR3 is CASSTAGGKGDTQYF. In DNA form, the CDR3 reads TGTGCCAGCAGTACAGCGGGAGGGAAGGGAGATACGCAGTATTTT. The chain links TRBV12-3 or TRBV12-4 to TRBJ2-3; 10 bases fit TRBD2. V gave up 5 bases and J gave up 5 bases; unmatched junction bases: 7. The CDR3 runs to 15 residues.